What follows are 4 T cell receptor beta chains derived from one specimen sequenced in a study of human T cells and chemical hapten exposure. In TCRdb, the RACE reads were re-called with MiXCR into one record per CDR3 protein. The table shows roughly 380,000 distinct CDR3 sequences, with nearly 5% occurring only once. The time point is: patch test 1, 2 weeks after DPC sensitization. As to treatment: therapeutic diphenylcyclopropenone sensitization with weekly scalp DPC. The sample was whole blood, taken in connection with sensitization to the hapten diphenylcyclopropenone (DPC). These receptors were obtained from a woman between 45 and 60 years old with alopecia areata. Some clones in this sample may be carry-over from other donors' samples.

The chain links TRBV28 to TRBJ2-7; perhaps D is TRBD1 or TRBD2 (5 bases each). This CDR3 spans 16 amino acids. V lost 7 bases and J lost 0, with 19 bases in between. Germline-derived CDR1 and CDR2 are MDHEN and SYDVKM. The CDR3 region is CASTSPRAGRSYEQYF. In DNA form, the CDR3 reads TGTGCCAGCACCTCTCCGCGGGCAGGGCGCTCCTACGAGCAGTACTTC.

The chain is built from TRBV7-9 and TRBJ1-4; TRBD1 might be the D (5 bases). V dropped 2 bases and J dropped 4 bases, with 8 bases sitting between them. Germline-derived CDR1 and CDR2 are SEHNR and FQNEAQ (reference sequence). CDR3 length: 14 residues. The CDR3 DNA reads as TGTGCCAGCAGCTTACAGGGCCGTAATGAAAAACTGTTTTTT. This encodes CASSLQGRNEKLFF.

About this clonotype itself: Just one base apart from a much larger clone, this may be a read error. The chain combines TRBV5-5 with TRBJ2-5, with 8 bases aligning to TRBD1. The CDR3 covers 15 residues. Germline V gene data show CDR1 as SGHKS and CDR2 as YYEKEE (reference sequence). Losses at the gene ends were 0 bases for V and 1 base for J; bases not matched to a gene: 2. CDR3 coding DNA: TGTGCCAGCAGCTTGGACAGGGGGGCCCAAGAGACCCAGTACTTC. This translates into CASSLDRGAQETQYF.

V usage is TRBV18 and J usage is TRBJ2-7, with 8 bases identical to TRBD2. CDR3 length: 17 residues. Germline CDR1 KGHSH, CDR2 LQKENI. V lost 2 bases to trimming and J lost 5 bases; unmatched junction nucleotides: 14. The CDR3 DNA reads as TGTGCCAGCTCACCAATGGAGGGACTAGAAGGGGAAAACGAGCAGTACTTC. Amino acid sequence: CASSPMEGLEGENEQYF.